This entry lists 30 T cell receptor beta chains sequenced from one sample in a study of blood T cell repertoires in COVID-19. Profiling relied on immunoSEQ multiplex PCR, and the TCRdb table lists in-frame clones only, not all of them. The sample has about 280,000 clones; around 89% are singletons. Material: PBMCs or T cells enriched from blood (not recorded which). These receptors originate from a woman younger than 35 with acute COVID-19.

The chain uses TRBV10-2 and TRBJ1-2; a weak D match, TRBD1 (6 bases). Germline values: CDR1 WSHSY, CDR2 SAAADI. The CDR3 length is 13 residues. Between the trimmed V and J ends, which lost 6 bases and 5 bases, there was a span of 13 bases. CDR3 amino acids: CASRSGTNYGYTF. CDR3 bases: TGCGCCAGCAGGTCCGGGACAAATTATGGCTACACCTTC.

The chain links TRBV5-4 to TRBJ1-1, with D unresolved. Per the germline V gene, CDR1 is SGHNT and CDR2 is YYREEE (reference sequence). Trimming removed 4 bases at V and 3 bases at J, with 13 bases between. CDR3 size: 14 residues. The CDR3 DNA sequence: TGTGCCAGCAGCCCGGCGGCGTTGGACACTGAAGCTTTCTTT. Amino acids: CASSPAALDTEAFF. Supplemented by reference TRBV5-4 and TRBJ1-1, the full variable domain reads ETGVTQSPTHLIKTRGQQVTLRCSSQSGHNTVSWYQQALGQGPQFIFQYYREEENGRGNFPPRFSGLQFPNYSSELNVNALELDDSALYLCASSPAALDTEAFFGQGTRLTVV.

CDR3 sequence (DNA): TGTGCCAGTAGTCCCCGGGACAGGGGTTTTCTGGGCTACACCTTC. This gives the protein CASSPRDRGFLGYTF. V is TRBV19 and J is TRBJ1-2; 10 bases match TRBD1. Trimming at V came to 5 bases and at J to 8 bases, leaving 11 bases not matched to a gene. CDR3 length equals 15 residues. Germline V lookup: CDR1 LNHDA, CDR2 SQIVND (reference sequence). Supplemented by reference TRBV19 and TRBJ1-2, the full variable domain reads DGGITQSPKYLFRKEGQNVTLSCEQNLNHDAMYWYRQDPGQGLRLIYYSQIVNDFQKGDIAEGYSVSREKKESFPLTVTSAQKNPTAFYLCASSPRDRGFLGYTFGSGTRLTVV.

For this clone: This CDR3 is also generated by other DNA sequences in the sample. V gene TRBV12-3 or TRBV12-4 combines with J gene TRBJ2-1; D not resolved. The length of the CDR3 is 13 residues. The germline V and J ends were trimmed by 1 base and 4 bases, with 5 bases remaining between them. CDR3 nucleotides: TGTGCCAGCAGTTTAGGACTTTACAATGAGCAGTTCTTC. It encodes CASSLGLYNEQFF.

The chain has TRBV4-3 and TRBJ2-7; 9 bases map to TRBD1. The CDR3 covers 17 residues. V lost 4 bases, J lost 2 bases, and 12 bases stayed unmatched. Germline assignment: CDR1 LGHNA and CDR2 YSLEER. The CDR3 is CASSLTPSDRGAYEQYF. For the CDR3, the DNA is TGCGCCAGCAGCCTCACCCCGAGCGACAGGGGGGCCTACGAGCAGTACTTC.

The gene calls are TRBV5-1 and TRBJ2-7, with D perhaps matching TRBD2 (7 bases). Germline V CDR1 and CDR2: SGHRS, YFSETQ. The length of the CDR3 is 13 residues. V gave up 2 bases and J gave up 6 bases, with 12 bases separating them. CDR3 sequence: CASSFGGASEQYF. In DNA, the CDR3 is TGCGCCAGCAGCTTTGGGGGGGCGTCCGAGCAGTACTTC.

The CDR3, as DNA: TGTGCCTGGAGTCTCCCGGATACGCAGTATTTT. It is translated as CAWSLPDTQYF. This chain connects TRBV30 to TRBJ2-3; no clear D. The CDR3 loop spans 11 amino acids. The germline V gene has CDR1 GTSNPN and CDR2 SVGIG (reference sequence). The V gene lost 2 bases and the J gene lost 6 bases, with 6 bases spanning the gap. Using reference TRBV30 and TRBJ2-3 for the parts outside the CDR3, the full variable domain is SQTIHQWPATLVQPVGSPLSLECTVEGTSNPNLYWYRQAAGRGLQLLFYSVGIGQISSEVPQNLSASRPQDRQFILSSKKLLLSDSGFYLCAWSLPDTQYFGPGTRLTVL.

This clone appeared a single time. V gene TRBV7-9 combines with J gene TRBJ1-3, with D possibly TRBD1 on 6 matching bases. V was trimmed by 4 bases and J by 4 bases, leaving 11 bases between them. CDR1 and CDR2 from the germline V gene are SEHNR and FQNEAQ (reference sequence). This CDR3 comprises 14 residues. This CDR3 reads CASSSGTRGNTIYF. The CDR3 nucleotides read TGTGCCAGCAGCTCCGGGACACGGGGAAACACCATATATTTT.

In this sample, this clone turned up a few times. The chain carries TRBV27 and TRBJ2-7; TRBD1 aligns across 7 bases. Germline assignment: CDR1 MNHEY and CDR2 SMNVEV (reference sequence). This CDR3 comprises 14 residues. After removal of 2 bases from V and 3 bases from J, the junction contained 4 bases not matched to a gene. The CDR3 loop is CASSLGGQNYEQYF. The CDR3 DNA reads TGTGCCAGCAGTTTAGGGGGACAGAACTACGAGCAGTACTTC.

The CDR3 DNA sequence: TGTGCCAGCAGTTTAGCGGGAGTGTCCTACAATGAGCAGTTCTTC. Its protein product is CASSLAGVSYNEQFF. The chain joins TRBV28 to TRBJ2-1; the match to TRBD2 covers 7 bases. Germline values: CDR1 MDHEN, CDR2 SYDVKM. V gave up 2 bases and J gave up 1 base; unmatched junction bases: 2. The CDR3 has 15 amino acids. Drawing the rest from reference TRBV28 and TRBJ2-1, the complete variable domain is DVKVTQSSRYLVKRTGEKVFLECVQDMDHENMFWYRQDPGLGLRLIYFSYDVKMKEKGDIPEGYSVSREKKERFSLILESASTNQTSMYLCASSLAGVSYNEQFFGPGTRLTVL.

This clone was observed once. This chain links TRBV27 with TRBJ2-7; D gene ambiguous. CDR3 size: 14 residues. In germline, CDR1 is MNHEY, CDR2 SMNVEV (reference sequence). V was pared by 3 bases and J by 0 bases, with 9 bases between. The CDR3 protein is CASSLTSLSYEQYF. Written as DNA, the CDR3 is TGTGCCAGCAGTTTGACATCGCTCTCCTACGAGCAGTACTTC.

V usage is TRBV6-5 and J usage is TRBJ1-4; 8 positions match TRBD1. CDR3 length equals 14 residues. CDR1 is MNHEY, CDR2 SVGAGI, per germline. CDR3 bases: TGTGCTAGCCAGGACAGGGAGGGGAATGAAAAACTGTTTTTT. This sequence encodes CASQDREGNEKLFF.

The chain is built from TRBV27 and TRBJ2-1; a weak D match, TRBD1 (5 bases). V lost 5 bases to trimming and J lost 4 bases, with 15 bases between them. This CDR3 is 15 amino acids long. Germline lookup yields CDR1 MNHEY and CDR2 SMNVEV (reference sequence). In nucleotides, the CDR3 is TGTGCCAGCAGTCCTAGGACGGACAATTACAATGAGCAGTTCTTC. Encoded protein: CASSPRTDNYNEQFF.

The gene calls are TRBV25-1 and TRBJ1-5, with a tentative D call TRBD1 (5 bases). Germline assignment: CDR1 MGHDK and CDR2 SYGVNS. The CDR3 is made up of 13 amino acids. Deletions cut 3 bases from V and 4 bases from J, with 7 bases between. The CDR3 here is CASSDGGNQPQHF. CDR3 sequence (DNA): TGTGCCAGCAGTGACGGGGGTAATCAGCCCCAGCATTTT.

V and J are TRBV29-1 and TRBJ2-7, with D maybe TRBD2 (6 bases). Per germline, CDR1 SQVTM and CDR2 ANQGSEA. V was shortened by 5 bases and J by 4 bases, with 18 bases between the two germline ends. CDR3 length equals 14 residues. The CDR3 reads CSVIWSGLRYEQYF. CDR3 in DNA: TGCAGCGTTATCTGGAGCGGGCTTCGGTACGAGCAGTACTTC.

This chain links TRBV5-4 with TRBJ1-4, with 8 bases aligning to TRBD1. This CDR3 contains 14 residues. J was trimmed by 4 bases and V by 4 bases; bases with no gene match: 3. From germline, CDR1 is SGHNT and CDR2 YYREEE (reference sequence). DNA for the CDR3: TGTGCCAGCAGCCTGACAGGGGTTAATGAAAAACTGTTTTTT. Translation gives CASSLTGVNEKLFF. The whole variable domain, remainder taken from reference TRBV5-4 and TRBJ1-4, is ETGVTQSPTHLIKTRGQQVTLRCSSQSGHNTVSWYQQALGQGPQFIFQYYREEENGRGNFPPRFSGLQFPNYSSELNVNALELDDSALYLCASSLTGVNEKLFFGSGTQLSVL.

The chain uses TRBV27 and TRBJ2-3; 10 bases match TRBD1. CDR1 and CDR2 from the germline V gene are MNHEY and SMNVEV (reference sequence). V was pared by 3 bases and J by 4 bases, with 13 bases of the junction left unmatched. The CDR3 loop spans 18 amino acids. The CDR3 here is CASSFWRAWTGGSDTQYF. DNA of the CDR3: TGTGCCAGCAGTTTCTGGAGGGCCTGGACAGGGGGTTCAGATACGCAGTATTTT.

The CDR3 region is CASSLESRRGQGAQSYGYTF. DNA of the CDR3: TGCGCCAGCAGCTTGGAGTCTAGGAGAGGACAGGGGGCGCAGAGCTATGGCTACACCTTC. The chain has TRBV5-1 and TRBJ1-2, with TRBD1 matching 11 bases. The CDR3 has 20 residues. The V gene end was trimmed by 0 bases and the J gene end by 4 bases; junction bases not matched to a gene: 17. Germline CDR1 SGHRS, CDR2 YFSETQ.

V is TRBV5-1 and J is TRBJ2-1, with a possible D match to TRBD2 (5 bases). Germline V gene lookup returns CDR1 SGHRS and CDR2 YFSETQ. This CDR3 has 15 amino acids. The V and J ends lost 4 bases and 2 bases respectively, with 13 bases between them. The CDR3 reads CASSQRLPPYNEQFF. The CDR3 region has the DNA TGCGCCAGCAGCCAAAGACTACCCCCCTACAATGAGCAGTTCTTC.

The gene calls are TRBV14 and TRBJ2-5; tentatively, D is TRBD2 (6 bases). Trimming took 4 bases from V and 3 from J, leaving 12 bases between them. The CDR3 consists of 14 residues. Per germline, CDR1 SGHDN and CDR2 FVKESK. The CDR3 region is CASSPLGGKETQYF. In DNA, the CDR3 is TGTGCCAGCAGCCCATTGGGAGGAAAAGAGACCCAGTACTTC. Looking up the rest from reference TRBV14 and TRBJ2-5 gives the full variable domain: EAGVTQFPSHSVIEKGQTVTLRCDPISGHDNLYWYRRVMGKEIKFLLHFVKESKQDESGMPNNRFLAERTGGTYSTLKVQPAELEDSGVYFCASSPLGGKETQYFGPGTRLLVL.

The chain uses TRBV25-1 and TRBJ2-2; TRBD2 agrees at 8 bases. This CDR3 has 14 residues. Germline CDR1 reads MGHDK; CDR2 reads SYGVNS. The V gene end was trimmed by 6 bases and the J gene end by 4 bases; junction bases not matched to a gene: 4. CDR3 sequence: CASRKSGSTGELFF. Written as DNA, the CDR3 is TGTGCCAGCAGGAAGAGCGGGAGCACCGGGGAGCTGTTTTTT.

V and J are TRBV10-3 and TRBJ2-1, with D possibly TRBD1 on 6 matching bases. The V end was cut by 5 bases, the J end by 11 bases, with 13 bases between. CDR1 is ENHRY, CDR2 SYGVKD, per germline. The CDR3 contains 12 residues. This CDR3 reads CAISPQGFKQFF. CDR3 sequence (DNA): TGTGCCATCAGTCCCCAGGGGTTCAAGCAGTTCTTC.

This rearrangement joins TRBV25-1 to TRBJ2-5; D gene uncertain. The V and J ends lost 1 base and 3 bases respectively, with 6 bases between them. The germline V gene encodes CDR1 MGHDK and CDR2 SYGVNS. This CDR3 contains 13 residues. Written as DNA, the CDR3 is TGTGCCAGCAGTGAATTGGCAGAAGAGACCCAGTACTTC. This codes for CASSELAEETQYF.

The chain joins TRBV30 to TRBJ1-2, with 8 nucleotides matching TRBD1. Trimming removed 2 bases from V and 4 bases from J; junction bases left unmatched: 9. The CDR3 is 15 residues long. In germline, CDR1 is GTSNPN, CDR2 SVGIG (reference sequence). In DNA form, the CDR3 reads TGTGCCTGGAGTCCCAGGGGGCTGATCCGCTATGGCTACACCTTC. Translation gives CAWSPRGLIRYGYTF.

In DNA form, the CDR3 reads TGCGCCAGCAGCCAAGATCCCGGACTACAACTTACAGATACGCAGTATTTT. Translating it yields CASSQDPGLQLTDTQYF. This chain uses TRBV4-1 with TRBJ2-3; D is possibly TRBD2 (6 bases). Per the germline V gene, CDR1 is MGHRA and CDR2 is YSYEKL. This CDR3 comprises 17 residues. V gave up 0 bases and J gave up 3 bases, with 16 bases separating them.

This sequence joins TRBV27 and TRBJ2-1; 7 bases line up with TRBD2. This CDR3 region has 12 residues. V dropped 6 bases and J dropped 4; count of bases not matched to a gene: 0. Germline values: CDR1 MNHEY, CDR2 SMNVEV (reference sequence). The CDR3 protein is CASSGRYNEQFF. The DNA for the CDR3 is TGTGCCAGCAGCGGGAGGTACAATGAGCAGTTCTTC.

The gene calls are TRBV28 and TRBJ1-6; the D gene is possibly TRBD1 (6 bases). V shed 3 bases and J shed 7 bases, with 10 bases lying between them. Germline V gene data show CDR1 as MDHEN and CDR2 as SYDVKM. CDR3 length: 14 amino acids. The CDR3 nucleotides are TGTGCCAGCAGTTTCGGACAGCGGAATTCACCCCTCCACTTT. This encodes CASSFGQRNSPLHF.

The chain uses TRBV3-1 (or the pseudogene TRBV3-2) and TRBJ2-6, with D possibly matching TRBD2 (6 bases). The CDR3 covers 19 residues. V was pared by 0 bases and J by 0 bases, with 15 bases between. CDR1 and CDR2 (germline): LGHDT, YNNKEL (reference sequence). This CDR3 reads CASSQEGSGVASGANVLTF. The DNA of the CDR3 is TGTGCCAGCAGCCAAGAAGGGTCGGGAGTCGCCTCTGGGGCCAACGTCCTGACTTTC.

The CDR3, as DNA: TGTGCCAGCAGCCAAGGTCGGTTAACTAGCGGGCACTCCTACAATGAGCAGTTCTTC. Its translation: CASSQGRLTSGHSYNEQFF. The chain is built from TRBV14 and TRBJ2-1; 9 nucleotides align to TRBD2. The V and J ends lost 1 base and 0 bases, in that order; junction bases with no gene match: 10. Germline V CDR1 and CDR2: SGHDN, FVKESK. This CDR3 spans 19 amino acids.

V usage is TRBV9 and J usage is TRBJ2-1; D is unclear. The CDR3 runs 15 residues. V lost 4 bases and J lost 0, with 11 bases in between. CDR1 is SGDLS and CDR2 is YYNGEE in the germline V gene. The CDR3 is CASSLNPSSYNEQFF. DNA for the CDR3: TGTGCCAGCAGCCTAAATCCAAGCTCCTACAATGAGCAGTTCTTC.